This T cell receptor beta chain was sequenced during a study of blood T cell repertoires in COVID-19. Turning to this clone: One end of the junction is discordant with germline, which a read error may explain.

The CDR3 is 15 residues long. Germline CDR1 is LGHNA and CDR2 is YSLEER. The data were produced by immunoSEQ multiplex PCR, yet TCRdb's version contains in-frame clones alone and is incomplete. The sample consists of 120,000 to 150,000 clones, more than 80% of them appearing once. The chain links TRBV4-3 to TRBJ2-5; 8 nucleotides align to TRBD1. This TCR was sampled from a woman older than 75 with acute or convalescent COVID-19. The source material was peripheral blood. The CDR3 here is CASSQGQGAGKTQYF. The CDR3, as DNA: TGCGCCAGCAGTCAAGGGCAGGGGGCCGGGAAGACCCAGTACTTC.